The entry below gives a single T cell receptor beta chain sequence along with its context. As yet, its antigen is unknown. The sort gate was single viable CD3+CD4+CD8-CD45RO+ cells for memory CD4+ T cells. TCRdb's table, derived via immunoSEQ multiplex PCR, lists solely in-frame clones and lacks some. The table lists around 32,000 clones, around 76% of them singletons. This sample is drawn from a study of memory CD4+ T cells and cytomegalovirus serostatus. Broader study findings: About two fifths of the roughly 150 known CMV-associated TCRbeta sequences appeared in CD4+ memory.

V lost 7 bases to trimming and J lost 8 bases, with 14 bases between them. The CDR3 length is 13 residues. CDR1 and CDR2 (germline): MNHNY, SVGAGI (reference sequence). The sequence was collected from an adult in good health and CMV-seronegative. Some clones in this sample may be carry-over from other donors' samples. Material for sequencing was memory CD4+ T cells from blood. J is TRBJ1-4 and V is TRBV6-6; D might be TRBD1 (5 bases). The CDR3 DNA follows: TGTGCCAGCATCCACAGGAACGGAGAAAAACTGTTTTTT. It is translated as CASIHRNGEKLFF.